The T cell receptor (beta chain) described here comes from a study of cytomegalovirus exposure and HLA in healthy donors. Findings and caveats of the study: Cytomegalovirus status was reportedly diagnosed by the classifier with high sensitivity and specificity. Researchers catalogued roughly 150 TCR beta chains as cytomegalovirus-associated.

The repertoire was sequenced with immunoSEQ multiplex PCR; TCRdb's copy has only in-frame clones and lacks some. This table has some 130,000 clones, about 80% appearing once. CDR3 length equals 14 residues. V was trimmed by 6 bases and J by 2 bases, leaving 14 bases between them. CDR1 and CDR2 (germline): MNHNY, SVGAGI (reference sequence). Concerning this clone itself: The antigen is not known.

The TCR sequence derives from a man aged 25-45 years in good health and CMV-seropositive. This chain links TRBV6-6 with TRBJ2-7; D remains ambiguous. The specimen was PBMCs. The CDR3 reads CASSSSVGPYEQYF. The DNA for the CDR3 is TGTGCCAGCAGCTCATCGGTGGGCCCCTACGAGCAGTACTTC.